The subject of this entry is one TCR beta chain. Measured with immunoSEQ multiplex PCR; TCRdb has only the in-frame clones, and not every one. The data show tens of thousands of clones, about 90% seen once. The source of the sample is a study of T cell changes during pregnancy in multiple sclerosis. CDR3 length equals 14 residues. The V end lost 1 base, the J end lost 4 bases, and 9 bases lay between the germline ends. The germline V gene has CDR1 SGHTS and CDR2 YDEGEE. This receptor was identified in a female donor with multiple sclerosis, enrolled in a pregnancy study. Source: CD4+ T cells from peripheral blood mononuclear cells, taken in the second trimester of pregnancy. The chain combines TRBV5-8 with TRBJ1-5; possibly TRBD1 for D (5 bases). DNA of the CDR3: TGTGCCAGCAGCTTGTTGCCAGGGAATCAGCCCCAGCATTTT. As protein: CASSLLPGNQPQHF. Combining the CDR3 with reference TRBV5-8 and TRBJ1-5 gives the whole variable domain EAGVTQSPTHLIKTRGQQATLRCSPISGHTSVYWYQQALGLGLQFLLWYDEGEERNRGNFPPRFSGRQFPNYSSELNVNALELEDSALYLCASSLLPGNQPQHFGDGTRLSIL.